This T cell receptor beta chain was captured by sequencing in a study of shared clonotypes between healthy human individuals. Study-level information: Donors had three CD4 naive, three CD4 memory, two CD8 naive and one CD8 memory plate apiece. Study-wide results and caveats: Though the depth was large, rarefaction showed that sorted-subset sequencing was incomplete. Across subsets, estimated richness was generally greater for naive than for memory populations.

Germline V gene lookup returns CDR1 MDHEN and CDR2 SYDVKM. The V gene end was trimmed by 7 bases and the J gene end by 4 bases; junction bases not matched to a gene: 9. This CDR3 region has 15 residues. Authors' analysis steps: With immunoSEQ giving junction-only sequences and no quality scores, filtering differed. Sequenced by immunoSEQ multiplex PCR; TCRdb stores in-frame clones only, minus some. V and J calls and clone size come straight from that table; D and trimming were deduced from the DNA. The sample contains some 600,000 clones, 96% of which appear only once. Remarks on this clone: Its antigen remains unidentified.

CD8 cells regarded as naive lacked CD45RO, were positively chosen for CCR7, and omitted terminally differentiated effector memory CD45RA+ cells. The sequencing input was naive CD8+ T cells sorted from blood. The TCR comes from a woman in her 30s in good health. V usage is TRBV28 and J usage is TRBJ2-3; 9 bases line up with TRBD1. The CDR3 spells CASTLWGQGPDTQYF. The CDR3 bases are TGTGCCAGCACCCTTTGGGGACAGGGTCCAGATACGCAGTATTTT. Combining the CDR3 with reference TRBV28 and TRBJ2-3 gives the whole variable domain DVKVTQSSRYLVKRTGEKVFLECVQDMDHENMFWYRQDPGLGLRLIYFSYDVKMKEKGDIPEGYSVSREKKERFSLILESASTNQTSMYLCASTLWGQGPDTQYFGPGTRLTVL.